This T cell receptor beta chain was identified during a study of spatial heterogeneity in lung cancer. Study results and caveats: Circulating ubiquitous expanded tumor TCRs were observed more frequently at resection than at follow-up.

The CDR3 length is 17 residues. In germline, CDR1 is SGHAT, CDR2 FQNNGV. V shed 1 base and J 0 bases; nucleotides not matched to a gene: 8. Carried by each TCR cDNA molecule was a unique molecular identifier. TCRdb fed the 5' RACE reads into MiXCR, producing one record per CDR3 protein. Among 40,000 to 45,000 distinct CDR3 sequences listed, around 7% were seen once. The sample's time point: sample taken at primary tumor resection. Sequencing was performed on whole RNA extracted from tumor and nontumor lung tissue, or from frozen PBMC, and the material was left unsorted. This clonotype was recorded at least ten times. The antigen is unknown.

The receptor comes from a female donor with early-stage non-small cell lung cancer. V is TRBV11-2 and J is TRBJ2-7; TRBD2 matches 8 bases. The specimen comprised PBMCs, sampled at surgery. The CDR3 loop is CASSLAPAGATSYEQYF. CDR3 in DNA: TGTGCCAGCAGCTTAGCCCCAGCGGGGGCCACCTCCTACGAGCAGTACTTC.